These 24 T cell receptor beta chains came from one sample sequenced in a study of cytotoxic CD8 clonotypes in ibrutinib-treated CLL (TCRdb year 2021). The library was made by the immunoSEQ multiplex PCR assay. The clones in this table, taken by TCRdb from immuneACCESS, are in-frame only. Not every clone is retained; where verified, under half of the shortfall comes from an unresolved V gene, and the cause of the rest is unknown. The sample has fewer than 200,000 clones on record, under 85% of them singletons. The ten most abundant clones make up less than 6% of the sample. Sample time point, as interpreted from the label and publication: approximately 25 months on ibrutinib. This sample comprised PBMCs, obtained after 24 months of ibrutinib treatment. These receptors came from a human donor with chronic lymphocytic leukemia.

This clone was seen only a few times. The chain couples TRBV18 to TRBJ1-5, with D hard to call. The CDR3 is 15 amino acids. Germline values: CDR1 KGHSH, CDR2 LQKENI. Deletions cut 2 bases from V and 6 bases from J, with 14 bases between. This chain's CDR3 is CASSPIQSMGQPQHF. DNA of the CDR3: TGTGCCAGCTCACCAATCCAGTCTATGGGTCAGCCCCAGCATTTT.

The rearrangement joins TRBV2 to TRBJ1-3; D may be TRBD1 (5 bases). Trimming cost V 7 bases and J 0 bases, with 13 bases left between them. This CDR3 is 15 amino acids long. The germline CDR1 and CDR2 sequences are SNHLY and FYNNEI. The CDR3 reads CASMGRGSSGNTIYF. The CDR3 DNA reads as TGTGCCAGCATGGGGCGGGGGAGCTCTGGAAACACCATATATTTT.

The rearrangement uses TRBV6-5 and TRBJ2-7; D ambiguous. Trimming shortened V by 2 bases and J by 0 bases, and 5 bases separated the two germline ends. CDR1 MNHEY and CDR2 SVGAGI come from the germline V gene. The CDR3 length is 13 residues. The CDR3 loop is CASSYRASYEQYF. The CDR3 region has the DNA TGTGCCAGCAGTTACAGGGCCTCCTACGAGCAGTACTTC.

The J gene is TRBJ2-1, the V gene TRBV7-2; no clear D. Germline lookup yields CDR1 SGHTA and CDR2 FQGNSA. CDR3 length equals 13 residues. The V and J ends lost 4 bases and 9 bases respectively, with 13 bases between them. CDR3 protein: CASSSPLGAEQFF. Written as DNA, the CDR3 is TGTGCCAGCAGCTCACCCCTAGGCGCTGAGCAGTTCTTC.

This clone has just one count. The gene calls are TRBV12-5 and TRBJ1-1, with 7 bases fitting TRBD1. V lost 0 bases, J lost 1 base, and 5 bases stayed unmatched. Per germline, CDR1 LGHNT and CDR2 FRNRAP. This CDR3 is built from 16 residues. CDR3 bases: TGTGCTAGTGGTTTGGTAACAGGGGTGGGGAACACTGAAGCTTTCTTT. It codes for CASGLVTGVGNTEAFF.

This chain connects TRBV18 to TRBJ1-1, with D unclear. Looked up from germline, CDR1 is KGHSH and CDR2 is LQKENI. V lost 3 bases and J lost 6, with 14 bases in between. This CDR3 contains 14 residues. The CDR3 loop is CASSPELFGAEAFF. In nucleotides, the CDR3 is TGTGCCAGCTCACCGGAGCTTTTTGGGGCTGAAGCTTTCTTT. The variable domain in full, completed from reference TRBV18 and TRBJ1-1, reads NAGVMQNPRHLVRRRGQEARLRCSPMKGHSHVYWYRQLPEEGLKFMVYLQKENIIDESGMPKERFSAEFPKEGPSILRIQQVVRGDSAAYFCASSPELFGAEAFFGQGTRLTVV.

This clone has more than one count but fewer than ten. The CDR3 DNA is TGTGCCAGCTCAAGGGATAGCTCCTATAATTCACCCCTCCACTTT. This gives the protein CASSRDSSYNSPLHF. The V gene is TRBV18, the J gene TRBJ1-6; D unclear. The germline V gene encodes CDR1 KGHSH and CDR2 LQKENI. V was cut by 5 bases and J by 0 bases, with 8 bases left in between. The CDR3 has 15 residues.

The rearrangement uses TRBV4-1 and TRBJ1-1, with a weak D call TRBD1 (5 bases). Germline V gives CDR1 MGHRA, CDR2 YSYEKL. The length of the CDR3 is 13 residues. The V and J ends lost 1 base and 5 bases respectively, with 8 bases between them. CDR3 bases: TGCGCCAGCAGCCAAGCAGGGCGAACTGAAGCTTTCTTT. Translation gives CASSQAGRTEAFF.

This chain joins TRBV9 and TRBJ1-2; perhaps TRBD1 as D (6 bases). Trimming removed 4 bases at V and 7 bases at J, with 26 bases between. From germline, CDR1 is SGDLS and CDR2 YYNGEE. This CDR3 has 17 residues. CDR3 coding DNA: TGTGCCAGCAGCTCCCCGAGGGGGGAAATTGTGTCTGCTGGCTACACCTTC. Encoded protein: CASSSPRGEIVSAGYTF. Using reference TRBV9 and TRBJ1-2 for the parts outside the CDR3, the full variable domain is DSGVTQTPKHLITATGQRVTLRCSPRSGDLSVYWYQQSLDQGLQFLIQYYNGEERAKGNILERFSAQQFPDLHSELNLSSLELGDSALYFCASSSPRGEIVSAGYTFGSGTRLTVV.

V is TRBV11-1 and J is TRBJ2-3, with 8 positions matching TRBD1. Germline V lookup: CDR1 SGHAT, CDR2 FQDESV (reference sequence). V lost 6 bases to trimming and J lost 5 bases; unmatched junction nucleotides: 1. This CDR3 has 12 amino acids. CDR3 sequence (DNA): TGTGCCAGCAGTACAGGGGGAGATACGCAGTATTTT. Translation gives CASSTGGDTQYF.

The V gene is TRBV7-2, the J gene TRBJ2-3; the match to TRBD1 covers 8 bases. After removal of 0 bases from V and 5 bases from J, the junction contained 13 bases not matched to a gene. CDR1 and CDR2 (germline): SGHTA, FQGNSA. This CDR3 is 18 amino acids long. The CDR3 loop is CASSLAITQQGGGDTQYF. The CDR3 DNA follows: TGTGCCAGCAGCTTAGCGATCACGCAACAGGGGGGCGGAGATACGCAGTATTTT. The entire variable domain, with the rest obtained from reference TRBV7-2 and TRBJ2-3, is as follows: GAGVSQSPSNKVTEKGKDVELRCDPISGHTALYWYRQSLGQGLEFLIYFQGNSAPDKSGLPSDRFSAERTGGSVSTLTIQRTQQEDSAVYLCASSLAITQQGGGDTQYFGPGTRLTVL.

The J gene is TRBJ2-2, the V gene TRBV19; D may be TRBD2 (5 bases). CDR1 and CDR2 from the germline V gene are LNHDA and SQIVND (reference sequence). V gave up 6 bases and J gave up 1 base, with 9 bases separating them. The CDR3 extends over 14 amino acids. CDR3 DNA: TGTGCCAGTAGGGTGAGCGGGAACACCGGGGAGCTGTTTTTT. Translated, it gives CASRVSGNTGELFF.

This clone was picked up one time. The chain recombines TRBV20-1 with TRBJ2-5; D gene uncertain. V gave up 3 bases and J gave up 5 bases, with 7 bases separating them. This CDR3 is 11 amino acids long. Per the germline V gene, CDR1 is DFQATT and CDR2 is SNEGSKA (reference sequence). Here the CDR3 reads CSASLGETQYF. DNA for the CDR3: TGCAGTGCTAGTCTAGGGGAGACCCAGTACTTC.

The genes are TRBV2 and TRBJ2-7; 8 bases line up with TRBD2. V shed 2 bases and J 4 bases; nucleotides not matched to a gene: 13. Germline assignment: CDR1 SNHLY and CDR2 FYNNEI. The CDR3 is 17 amino acids. CDR3 DNA sequence: TGTGCCAGCAGTGAATACTTACTAGCGGATACTTTATACGAGCAGTACTTC. Its translation: CASSEYLLADTLYEQYF.

The chain is built from TRBV18 and TRBJ1-3, with D hard to call. V was clipped by 3 bases and J by 0 bases, with 12 bases between them. CDR1 is KGHSH and CDR2 is LQKENI in the germline V gene. This CDR3 is built from 16 residues. The CDR3 bases are TGTGCCAGCTCACCTGAGGGTGAAAGCTCTGGAAACACCATATATTTT. Translated, it gives CASSPEGESSGNTIYF.

The V call is TRBV5-1, the J call TRBJ1-5; 10 bases fit TRBD1. Germline assignment: CDR1 SGHRS and CDR2 YFSETQ. The CDR3 sequence is 15 residues long. Unmatched junction bases numbered 5, after V lost 2 bases and J lost 6 bases. CDR3 in DNA: TGCGCCAGCAGCTTCGGGACAGGGGCGGGTCAGCCCCAGCATTTT. It yields the protein CASSFGTGAGQPQHF.

The genes are TRBV7-2 and TRBJ1-3; D possibly corresponds to TRBD1 (5 bases). The V gene's germline CDR1 is SGHTA and CDR2 FQGNSA. Trimming removed 5 bases at V and 1 base at J, with 9 bases between. The CDR3 is 14 residues long. CDR3 nucleotides: TGTGCCAGCAGCCCGGGGGAGTCTGGAAACACCATATATTTT. Protein sequence: CASSPGESGNTIYF. Full variable domain (outside the CDR3, taken from reference TRBV7-2 and TRBJ1-3): GAGVSQSPSNKVTEKGKDVELRCDPISGHTALYWYRQSLGQGLEFLIYFQGNSAPDKSGLPSDRFSAERTGGSVSTLTIQRTQQEDSAVYLCASSPGESGNTIYFGEGSWLTVV.

This clone came up once. The V gene is TRBV7-9, the J gene TRBJ2-7; D not certain. Trimming cost V 1 base and J 3 bases, with 4 bases left between them. CDR3 length: 12 residues. From germline, CDR1 is SEHNR and CDR2 FQNEAQ (reference sequence). The CDR3, as DNA: TGTGCCAGCAGCTTAGGTTTCTACGAGCAGTACTTC. Translating gives CASSLGFYEQYF.

Worth noting for this clone: One end of the junction does not line up with germline, which may come from a read error. V gene TRBV6-1 combines with J gene TRBJ1-5, with TRBD1 matching over 7 bases. CDR1 MNHNS and CDR2 SASEGT come from the germline V gene. CDR3 length: 13 residues. The CDR3 loop is CASSERGDSLPSF. The CDR3, as DNA: TGTGCCAGCAGTGAACGGGGGGACAGCTTGCCATCCTTT.

This chain connects TRBV9 to TRBJ2-2; D not resolved. Germline CDR1 reads SGDLS; CDR2 reads YYNGEE. The V and J ends lost 2 bases and 0 bases respectively, with 8 bases between them. CDR3 length: 15 residues. The CDR3 spells CASSVGTSNTGELFF. CDR3 nucleotide sequence: TGTGCCAGCAGCGTGGGCACCTCGAACACCGGGGAGCTGTTTTTT.

The chain employs TRBV11-2 and TRBJ1-1; 8 nucleotides match TRBD1. V shed 2 bases and J 3 bases; nucleotides not matched to a gene: 14. The CDR3 length is 18 residues. CDR1 is SGHAT and CDR2 is FQNNGV in the germline V gene. The CDR3: CASSLRTGQELGYTEAFF. The CDR3 DNA reads as TGTGCCAGCAGCTTACGGACGGGACAGGAATTGGGGTACACTGAAGCTTTCTTT. Using reference TRBV11-2 and TRBJ1-1 for the parts outside the CDR3, the full variable domain is EAGVAQSPRYKIIEKRQSVAFWCNPISGHATLYWYQQILGQGPKLLIQFQNNGVVDDSQLPKDRFSAERLKGVDSTLKIQPAKLEDSAVYLCASSLRTGQELGYTEAFFGQGTRLTVV.

The J gene is TRBJ1-6, the V gene TRBV30; tentatively, D is TRBD1 (6 bases). CDR3 size: 13 residues. V was trimmed by 3 bases and J by 14 bases, leaving 17 bases between them. From germline, CDR1 is GTSNPN and CDR2 SVGIG (reference sequence). The CDR3 bases are TGTGCCTGGAGGGTATCTACAGGGTCCTCCCTCCACTTT. This translates into CAWRVSTGSSLHF.

This rearrangement joins TRBV27 to TRBJ1-6, with D hard to call. Germline V CDR1 and CDR2: MNHEY, SMNVEV (reference sequence). The germline V and J ends were trimmed by 4 bases and 13 bases, with 8 bases remaining between them. CDR3 length: 11 residues. The CDR3 DNA follows: TGTGCCAGCAGTTCCGTCGGTCCCCTCCACTTT. Its translation is CASSSVGPLHF.

CDR3 nucleotides: TGTGCCTGGAGTGCTTGGGAGGGACCTGGAAACACCATATATTTT. This gives the protein CAWSAWEGPGNTIYF. The chain employs TRBV30 and TRBJ1-3; D may be TRBD1 (5 bases). This CDR3 region has 15 residues. CDR1 and CDR2 from the germline V gene are GTSNPN and SVGIG (reference sequence). V lost 1 base, J lost 2 bases, and 12 bases lay in between. The entire variable domain, with the rest obtained from reference TRBV30 and TRBJ1-3, is as follows: SQTIHQWPATLVQPVGSPLSLECTVEGTSNPNLYWYRQAAGRGLQLLFYSVGIGQISSEVPQNLSASRPQDRQFILSSKKLLLSDSGFYLCAWSAWEGPGNTIYFGEGSWLTVV.